This T cell receptor beta chain was captured by sequencing in a study of blood T cell repertoires in COVID-19. Study at large: Specimens from acute and convalescent COVID-19 originated in the United States, Italy and Spain. Sources were T cells, B-cell-depleted T cells, or PBMCs; the material itself was cDNA or gDNA.

Original processing methods: How many nucleated cells were present was estimated from reference gene primer amplification. This table comes from immunoSEQ multiplex PCR, and its TCRdb copy is limited to in-frame clones, with some not included. V and J calls and clone size are as listed in that table; D and trimming were resolved from the DNA. The repertoire consists of around 320,000 clones, with 65% to 90% occurring once and the leading ten covering roughly 7%. Germline CDR1 LNHDA, CDR2 SQIVND (reference sequence). This CDR3 has 15 residues. After removal of 5 bases from V and 4 bases from J, the junction contained 10 bases not matched to a gene.

The chain couples TRBV19 to TRBJ2-7; TRBD2 agrees at 8 bases. This sequence was found in a human donor in a cohort sampled during active COVID-19. Sequencing was carried out using peripheral blood. In nucleotides, the CDR3 is TGTGCCAGTAGTTCCTTCCGGGGGGGTCATTACGAGCAGTACTTC. Translated: CASSSFRGGHYEQYF.